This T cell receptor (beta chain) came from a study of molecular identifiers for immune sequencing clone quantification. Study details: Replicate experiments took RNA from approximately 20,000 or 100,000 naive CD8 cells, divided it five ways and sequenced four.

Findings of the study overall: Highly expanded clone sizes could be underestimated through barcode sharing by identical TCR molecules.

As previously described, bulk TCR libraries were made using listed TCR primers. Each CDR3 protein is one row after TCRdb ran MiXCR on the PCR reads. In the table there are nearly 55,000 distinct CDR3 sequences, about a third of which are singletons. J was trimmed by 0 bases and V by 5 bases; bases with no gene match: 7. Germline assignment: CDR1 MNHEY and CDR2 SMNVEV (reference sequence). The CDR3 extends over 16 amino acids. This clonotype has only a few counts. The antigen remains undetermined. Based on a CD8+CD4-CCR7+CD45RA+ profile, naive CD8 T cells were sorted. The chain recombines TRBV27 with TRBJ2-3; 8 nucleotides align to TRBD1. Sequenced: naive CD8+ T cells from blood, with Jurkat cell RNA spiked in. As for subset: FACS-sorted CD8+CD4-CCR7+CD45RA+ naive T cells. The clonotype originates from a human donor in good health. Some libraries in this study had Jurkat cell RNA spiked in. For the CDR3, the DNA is TGTGCCAGCAGTACAGATCAGGGGGCTAGCACAGATACGCAGTATTTT. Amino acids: CASSTDQGASTDTQYF.